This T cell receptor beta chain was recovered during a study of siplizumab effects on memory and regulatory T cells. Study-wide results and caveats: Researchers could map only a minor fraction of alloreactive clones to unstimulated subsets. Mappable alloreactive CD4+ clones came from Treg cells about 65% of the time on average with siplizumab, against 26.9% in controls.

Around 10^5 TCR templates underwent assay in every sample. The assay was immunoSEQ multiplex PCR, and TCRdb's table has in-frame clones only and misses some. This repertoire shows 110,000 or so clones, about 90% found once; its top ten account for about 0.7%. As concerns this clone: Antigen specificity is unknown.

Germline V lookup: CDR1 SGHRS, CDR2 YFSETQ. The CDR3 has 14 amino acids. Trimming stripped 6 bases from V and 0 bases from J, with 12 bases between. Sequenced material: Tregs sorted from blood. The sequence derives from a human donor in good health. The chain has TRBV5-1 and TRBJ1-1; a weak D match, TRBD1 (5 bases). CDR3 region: CASKRQSMNTEAFF. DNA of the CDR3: TGCGCCAGCAAAAGACAGAGCATGAACACTGAAGCTTTCTTT.